The 19 T cell receptor beta chains presented below share a single source sample, sequenced in a study of T cell responses to AZD1222 COVID-19 vaccine. Here immunoSEQ multiplex PCR was the method, and the copy in TCRdb shows in-frame clones only, minus some. The repertoire has about 200,000 clones, roughly 94% of them found once; the top ten carry approximately 1.7%. Specimen: peripheral blood, collected 28 days after the second dose of the MenACWY control vaccine. The receptors come from an adult who received the MenACWY meningococcal vaccine as a control.

This chain links TRBV3-1 (or the pseudogene TRBV3-2) with TRBJ1-1, with D tentatively TRBD1 (5 bases). V lost 0 bases and J 1 base, leaving 15 bases between the germline ends. The germline gives CDR1 LGHDT, CDR2 YNNKEL (reference sequence). CDR3 length equals 17 residues. The CDR3 sequence: CASSQEFGPGGNTEAFF. CDR3 nucleotides: TGTGCCAGCAGCCAAGAGTTCGGGCCCGGGGGGAACACTGAAGCTTTCTTT.

Here the CDR3 reads CASSPRTLSNSPLHF. The CDR3 nucleotides are TGTGCCAGCAGCCCCCGGACTCTGTCAAATTCACCCCTCCACTTT. J is TRBJ1-6 and V is TRBV5-6; D is ambiguous. Germline lookup yields CDR1 SGHDT and CDR2 YYEEEE. The length of the CDR3 is 15 residues. Trimming shortened V by 4 bases and J by 7 bases, and 15 bases separated the two germline ends.

CDR3 residues: CATSDLQGTGGADTQYF. CDR3 coding DNA: TGTGCCACCAGTGATCTGCAGGGGACAGGGGGTGCAGATACGCAGTATTTT. The chain employs TRBV24-1 and TRBJ2-3; 11 nucleotides agree with TRBD1. Germline CDR1 is KGHDR and CDR2 is SFDVKD. The CDR3 runs 17 residues. V trimming: 3 bases; J trimming: 4 bases; junction bases outside the gene matches: 8.

This clone showed up just once. The chain is built from TRBV10-3 and TRBJ2-1, with D uncertain. The V end was cut by 7 bases, the J end by 5 bases, with 12 bases between. This CDR3 is 13 amino acids long. Per germline, CDR1 ENHRY and CDR2 SYGVKD. In DNA form, the CDR3 reads TGTGCCATCACGCCGAGACCAGACAATGAGCAGTTCTTC. Translation gives CAITPRPDNEQFF.

CDR3 sequence: CASSSYRVLPRSGANVLTF. The CDR3 DNA sequence: TGTGCCAGCAGCTCTTATAGGGTCCTCCCCCGGTCCGGGGCCAACGTCCTGACTTTC. The rearrangement uses TRBV7-8 and TRBJ2-6; D gene unclear. Germline V lookup: CDR1 SGHVS, CDR2 FQNEAQ. The CDR3 consists of 19 residues. Trimming pared 4 bases from V and 4 bases from J, leaving 23 bases between.

The CDR3 reads CASSQDPQTNYGYTF. DNA for the CDR3: TGCGCCAGCAGCCAAGATCCCCAGACTAACTATGGCTACACCTTC. The chain is built from TRBV4-1 and TRBJ1-2; D is ambiguous. Per the germline V gene, CDR1 is MGHRA and CDR2 is YSYEKL. The CDR3 runs 15 residues. Trimming shortened V by 0 bases and J by 0 bases, and 8 bases separated the two germline ends.

The chain carries TRBV3-1 (or the pseudogene TRBV3-2) and TRBJ1-5, with D unclear. The CDR3 extends over 13 amino acids. CDR1 LGHDT and CDR2 YNNKEL come from the germline V gene (reference sequence). V gave up 0 bases and J gave up 4 bases, with 4 bases separating them. CDR3 residues: CASSQEVNQPQHF. The CDR3 nucleotides read TGTGCCAGCAGCCAAGAGGTGAATCAGCCCCAGCATTTT.

The gene calls are TRBV19 and TRBJ1-1, with TRBD1 as a possible D gene (6 bases). This CDR3 has 13 amino acids. From germline, CDR1 is LNHDA and CDR2 SQIVND (reference sequence). Trimming left V 1 base short and J 7 bases short, with 10 bases between. In nucleotides, the CDR3 is TGTGCCAGTAGTATAGCCAGGACAGTTGAAGCTTTCTTT. Its translation is CASSIARTVEAFF.

The chain joins TRBV2 to TRBJ1-1, with a weak D call TRBD1 (6 bases). The CDR3 spans 14 residues. The V gene's germline CDR1 is SNHLY and CDR2 FYNNEI. V was cut by 10 bases and J by 3 bases, with 18 bases left in between. The CDR3 DNA is TGTGCCACCTGCTTCGGACAGCGCTACACTGAAGCTTTCTTT. Residues: CATCFGQRYTEAFF.

This chain connects TRBV20-1 to TRBJ2-1, with D maybe TRBD1 (6 bases). Germline-derived CDR1 and CDR2 are DFQATT and SNEGSKA (reference sequence). The CDR3 sequence is 15 residues long. V lost 3 bases, J lost 6 bases, and 18 bases lay in between. CDR3 amino acids: CSASRAQSRGNEQFF. CDR3 sequence (DNA): TGCAGTGCTAGTCGGGCCCAAAGCAGGGGCAATGAGCAGTTCTTC.

This chain connects TRBV2 to TRBJ1-2; TRBD1 matches at 12 bases. After removal of 7 bases from V and 7 bases from J, the junction contained 13 bases not matched to a gene. Germline V gene sequence: CDR1 SNHLY, CDR2 FYNNEI. This CDR3 is 16 amino acids long. The CDR3 spells CASKGTGGWRGGGYTF. The CDR3 nucleotides read TGTGCCAGCAAAGGGACAGGGGGCTGGCGGGGAGGTGGCTACACCTTC.

The V call is TRBV28, the J call TRBJ1-5; a possible D gene is TRBD1 (5 bases). The germline gives CDR1 MDHEN, CDR2 SYDVKM. The CDR3 length is 17 residues. V lost 3 bases to trimming and J lost 1 base, with 16 bases between them. The CDR3: CASSFRGGVGSNQPQHF. The CDR3 region has the DNA TGTGCCAGCAGTTTTAGAGGAGGGGTAGGCAGCAATCAGCCCCAGCATTTT.

The chain is built from TRBV11-2 and TRBJ2-1; 13 bases align to TRBD2. Losses at the gene ends were 5 bases for V and 7 bases for J; bases not matched to a gene: 8. Germline V gives CDR1 SGHAT, CDR2 FQNNGV. The CDR3 covers 16 residues. CDR3 in amino acids: CASSPRTSGSRNEQFF. The CDR3 DNA is TGTGCCAGCAGCCCAAGGACTAGCGGGAGTAGGAATGAGCAGTTCTTC.

The chain employs TRBV6-8 and TRBJ1-5, with 9 nucleotides matching TRBD1. Trimming at V came to 9 bases and at J to 0 bases, leaving 9 bases not matched to a gene. The CDR3 is 16 amino acids. Germline V CDR1 and CDR2: MNHGY, SAAAGT. In nucleotides, the CDR3 is TGTGCCAGTAAAAGGGACAGGGTGTTTAGCAATCAGCCCCAGCATTTT. Encoded protein: CASKRDRVFSNQPQHF.

The chain employs TRBV2 and TRBJ1-5; the match to TRBD1 covers 10 bases. V lost 7 bases to trimming and J lost 2 bases; unmatched junction nucleotides: 11. Looked up from germline, CDR1 is SNHLY and CDR2 is FYNNEI. CDR3 length: 17 residues. The chain's CDR3 is CASNPKGQGVRNQPQHF. The CDR3 bases are TGTGCCAGCAATCCTAAAGGACAGGGGGTTCGCAATCAGCCCCAGCATTTT.

This clone has just one count. V usage is TRBV7-8 and J usage is TRBJ1-2; D gene unclear. V gave up 1 base and J gave up 0 bases, with 6 bases separating them. Germline V gene lookup returns CDR1 SGHVS and CDR2 FQNEAQ. This CDR3 spans 14 amino acids. Here the CDR3 reads CASSLGLSNYGYTF. The CDR3 region has the DNA TGTGCCAGCAGCTTAGGGTTGTCTAACTATGGCTACACCTTC.

The V gene is TRBV27, the J gene TRBJ1-2; TRBD1 matches 9 bases. Germline loops: CDR1 MNHEY, CDR2 SMNVEV (reference sequence). The CDR3 sequence is 15 residues long. V shed 1 base and J 8 bases; nucleotides not matched to a gene: 8. DNA of the CDR3: TGTGCCAGCAGTTTATTCCGGACAGGGGTGGGGGGCTACACCTTC. Amino acid sequence: CASSLFRTGVGGYTF.

V usage is TRBV9 and J usage is TRBJ1-3; tentatively, D is TRBD1 (5 bases). Germline CDR1 SGDLS, CDR2 YYNGEE. This CDR3 comprises 16 residues. Trimming pared 1 base from V and 7 bases from J, leaving 18 bases between. The DNA for the CDR3 is TGTGCCAGCAGCGTAACGGGGCAGGGCCGTCGCAACACCATATATTTT. This codes for CASSVTGQGRRNTIYF.

CDR3 protein: CASSPPGLAGAGELFF. The CDR3 DNA reads as TGTGCCAGCTCACCGCCGGGACTAGCGGGGGCCGGGGAGCTGTTTTTT. This sequence joins TRBV18 and TRBJ2-2; 14 bases agree with TRBD2. Germline CDR1 is KGHSH and CDR2 is LQKENI. Germline trimming cut 3 bases from V and 6 bases from J; bases unmatched to any gene: 3. The CDR3 totals 16 residues.